This entry lists 18 T cell receptor beta chains sequenced from one sample in a study of blood T cell repertoires in COVID-19. The data were produced by immunoSEQ multiplex PCR, yet TCRdb's version contains in-frame clones alone and is incomplete. The sample lists some 370,000 clones, roughly 90% occurring once. The sample comprised peripheral blood. The receptors shown here come from a middle-aged man with acute or convalescent COVID-19.

CDR3 nucleotide sequence: TGTGCCACCAGTGATCGGACAGCTAACTATGGCTACACCTTC. Translating gives CATSDRTANYGYTF. The chain is built from TRBV24-1 and TRBJ1-2, with a possible D match to TRBD1 (6 bases). The CDR3 is 14 residues long. Trimming took 3 bases from V and 0 from J, leaving 7 bases between them. The germline gives CDR1 KGHDR, CDR2 SFDVKD.

The gene calls are TRBV6-5 and TRBJ2-7; tentatively, D is TRBD2 (6 bases). V was pared by 8 bases and J by 6 bases, with 17 bases between. Germline CDR1 and CDR2: MNHEY and SVGAGI. The CDR3 extends over 13 amino acids. The CDR3 DNA is TGTGCCAGCGGCAAAGGGGACTGGGGCGAGCAGTACTTC. Translation gives CASGKGDWGEQYF.

The CDR3 DNA follows: TGTGCCAGCAGCGTAAGGGCGGGAAACACGGTGACGCAAGAGACCCAGTACTTC. Translating it yields CASSVRAGNTVTQETQYF. The chain recombines TRBV9 with TRBJ2-5; D might be TRBD2 (6 bases). The CDR3 totals 18 residues. Trimming left V 1 base short and J 2 bases short, with 21 bases between. Looked up from germline, CDR1 is SGDLS and CDR2 is YYNGEE.

The gene calls are TRBV30 and TRBJ1-6; TRBD1 agrees at 8 bases. Per germline, CDR1 GTSNPN and CDR2 SVGIG (reference sequence). The CDR3 spans 17 residues. The ends lost 4 bases at V and 0 bases at J; junction bases unmatched: 8. Here the CDR3 DNA reads TGTGCCTGGACCCATGGACAGGGCGCCTCCTATAATTCACCCCTCCACTTT. This codes for CAWTHGQGASYNSPLHF. The entire variable domain, with the rest obtained from reference TRBV30 and TRBJ1-6, is as follows: SQTIHQWPATLVQPVGSPLSLECTVEGTSNPNLYWYRQAAGRGLQLLFYSVGIGQISSEVPQNLSASRPQDRQFILSSKKLLLSDSGFYLCAWTHGQGASYNSPLHFGNGTRLTVT.

The CDR3 DNA is TGTGCCAGCAGCCAATTGACCGGGTCGCAACTCAATGAGCAGTTCTTC. It specifies CASSQLTGSQLNEQFF. This chain joins TRBV3-1 (or the pseudogene TRBV3-2) and TRBJ2-1; D remains ambiguous. V lost 2 bases, J lost 6 bases, and 17 bases lay in between. The CDR3 runs 16 residues. Germline V lookup: CDR1 LGHDT, CDR2 YNNKEL (reference sequence).

The V gene is TRBV11-1, the J gene TRBJ2-7; 9 bases map to TRBD1. CDR3 length: 15 amino acids. The germline CDR1 and CDR2 sequences are SGHAT and FQDESV (reference sequence). After removal of 0 bases from V and 3 bases from J, the junction contained 3 bases not matched to a gene. CDR3 sequence: CASSLAPGQGYEQYF. CDR3 bases: TGTGCCAGCAGCTTAGCGCCGGGACAGGGCTACGAGCAGTACTTC.

The CDR3 DNA follows: TGTGCCATCGCGAATCTAGGGGGCTATGGCTACACCTTC. Amino acids: CAIANLGGYGYTF. The V and J genes are TRBV28 and TRBJ1-2, with D possibly TRBD1 on 6 matching bases. CDR1 and CDR2 (germline): MDHEN, SYDVKM. The CDR3 has 13 residues. Trimming shortened V by 10 bases and J by 4 bases, and 16 bases separated the two germline ends.

V and J are TRBV19 and TRBJ2-1, with D possibly matching TRBD2 (7 bases). The CDR3 length is 13 residues. Germline V gene sequence: CDR1 LNHDA, CDR2 SQIVND (reference sequence). The ends were cut back, 4 bases at V and 7 bases at J, with 11 bases in the middle. The CDR3 region is CASSTEGGNEQFF. Written as DNA, the CDR3 is TGTGCCAGTAGTACAGAGGGGGGGAATGAGCAGTTCTTC.

The gene calls are TRBV2 and TRBJ1-5, with unresolved D. Trimming removed 4 bases at V and 5 bases at J, with 15 bases between. Germline values: CDR1 SNHLY, CDR2 FYNNEI. The CDR3 totals 15 residues. The CDR3: CASSVFITPHQPQHF. CDR3 nucleotide sequence: TGTGCCAGCAGTGTCTTCATAACACCTCATCAGCCCCAGCATTTT.

In this sample, this clone turned up a few times. The V gene is TRBV27, the J gene TRBJ1-1; 10 bases match TRBD1. With 6 bases clipped from V and 5 bases from J, the junction kept 3 bases outside the gene matches. Per germline, CDR1 MNHEY and CDR2 SMNVEV (reference sequence). CDR3 length: 13 amino acids. In DNA, the CDR3 is TGTGCCAGCAGGGGGACAGGGGAGACTGAAGCTTTCTTT. Protein product: CASRGTGETEAFF.

The chain joins TRBV4-1 to TRBJ1-5, with D possibly TRBD1 on 6 matching bases. CDR3 length: 15 amino acids. V was shortened by 4 bases and J by 4 bases, with 14 bases between the two germline ends. Germline V gives CDR1 MGHRA, CDR2 YSYEKL. The CDR3 protein is CASSRERQVNQPQHF. As DNA, the CDR3 is TGCGCCAGCAGCCGAGAGAGACAGGTTAATCAGCCCCAGCATTTT.

Of note for this clone: Additional DNA sequences in this sample encode the identical CDR3. The rearrangement uses TRBV25-1 and TRBJ2-3, with a tentative D call TRBD1 (6 bases). The CDR3 runs 13 residues. The germline CDR1 and CDR2 sequences are MGHDK and SYGVNS. With 5 bases removed from V and 3 bases from J, the gap between germline ends came to 9 bases. The CDR3 DNA follows: TGTGCCAGCAGTCCCCAGGGGACAGATACGCAGTATTTT. It translates to CASSPQGTDTQYF. Supplemented by reference TRBV25-1 and TRBJ2-3, the full variable domain reads EADIYQTPRYLVIGTGKKITLECSQTMGHDKMYWYQQDPGMELHLIHYSYGVNSTEKGDLSSESTVSRIRTEHFPLTLESARPSHTSQYLCASSPQGTDTQYFGPGTRLTVL.

This chain connects TRBV7-9 to TRBJ1-3, with no clear D. The CDR3 sequence is 17 residues long. Germline CDR1 SEHNR, CDR2 FQNEAQ (reference sequence). Deletions cut 2 bases from V and 4 bases from J, with 18 bases between. The CDR3 bases are TGTGCCAGCAGCTTAAGGAAAGGTGTCCTTAGCGGAAACACCATATATTTT. It is translated as CASSLRKGVLSGNTIYF.

This chain joins TRBV5-1 and TRBJ2-2; D might be TRBD2 (5 bases). The CDR3 extends over 12 amino acids. Trimming stripped 4 bases from V and 6 bases from J, with 7 bases between. Germline values: CDR1 SGHRS, CDR2 YFSETQ. The CDR3 DNA follows: TGCGCCAGCAGCCAGCGGTCCGGGGAGCTGTTTTTT. It codes for CASSQRSGELFF.

The V gene is TRBV5-4, the J gene TRBJ2-3; TRBD2 might be the D (7 bases). This CDR3 has 15 residues. Deletions cut 5 bases from V and 0 bases from J, with 13 bases between. The V gene's germline CDR1 is SGHNT and CDR2 YYREEE (reference sequence). In DNA form, the CDR3 reads TGTGCCAGCAGATCAAGCGGGACAAGCACAGATACGCAGTATTTT. The encoded protein is CASRSSGTSTDTQYF.

CDR3 DNA sequence: TGTGCCAGCAGCTCCCAGGGTATGCGGGAAGCTTTCTTT. This translates into CASSSQGMREAFF. The rearrangement uses TRBV9 and TRBJ1-1, with D perhaps matching TRBD1 (5 bases). CDR1 is SGDLS, CDR2 YYNGEE, per germline. Trimming pared 4 bases from V and 8 bases from J, leaving 15 bases between. CDR3 length: 13 residues.

This chain connects TRBV5-1 to TRBJ2-7; D is uncertain. This CDR3 has 12 residues. Germline lookup yields CDR1 SGHRS and CDR2 YFSETQ. With 2 bases removed from V and 4 bases from J, the gap between germline ends came to 7 bases. The CDR3 spells CASSLNGYEQYF. In nucleotides, the CDR3 is TGCGCCAGCAGCTTAAACGGTTACGAGCAGTACTTC.

V gene TRBV5-4 combines with J gene TRBJ2-4; 16 bases fit TRBD2. This CDR3 region has 17 residues. Unmatched junction bases numbered 4, after V lost 1 base and J lost 6 bases. Germline values: CDR1 SGHNT, CDR2 YYREEE (reference sequence). This chain's CDR3 is CASSLPGLAGGRNIQYF. As DNA, the CDR3 is TGTGCCAGCAGCTTGCCGGGACTAGCGGGAGGGCGAAACATTCAGTACTTC.